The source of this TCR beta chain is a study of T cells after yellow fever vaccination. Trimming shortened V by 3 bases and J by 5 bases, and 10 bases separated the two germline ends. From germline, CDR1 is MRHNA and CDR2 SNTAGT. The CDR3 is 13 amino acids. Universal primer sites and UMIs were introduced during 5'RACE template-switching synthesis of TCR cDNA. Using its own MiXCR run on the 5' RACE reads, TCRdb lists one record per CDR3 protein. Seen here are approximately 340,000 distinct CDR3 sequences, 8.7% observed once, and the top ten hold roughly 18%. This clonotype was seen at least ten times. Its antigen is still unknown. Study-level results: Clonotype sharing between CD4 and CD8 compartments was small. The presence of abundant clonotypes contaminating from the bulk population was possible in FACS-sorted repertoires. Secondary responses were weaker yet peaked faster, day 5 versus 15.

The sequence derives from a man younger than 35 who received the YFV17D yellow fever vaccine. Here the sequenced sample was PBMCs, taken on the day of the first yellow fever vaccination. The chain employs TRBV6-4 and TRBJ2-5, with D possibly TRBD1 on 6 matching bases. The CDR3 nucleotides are TGTGCCAGCAGTGAACAGGGTGGGGAGACCCAGTACTTC. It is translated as CASSEQGGETQYF.